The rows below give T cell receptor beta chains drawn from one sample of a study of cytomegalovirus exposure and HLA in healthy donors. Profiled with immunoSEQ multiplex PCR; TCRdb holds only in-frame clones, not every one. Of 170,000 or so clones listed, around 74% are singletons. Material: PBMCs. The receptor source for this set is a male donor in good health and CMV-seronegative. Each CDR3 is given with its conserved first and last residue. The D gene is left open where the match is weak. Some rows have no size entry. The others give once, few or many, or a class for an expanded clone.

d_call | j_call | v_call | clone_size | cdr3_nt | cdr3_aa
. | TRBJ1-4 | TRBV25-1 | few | TGTGCCAGCAGTGAATTGGAAGGGGGAAATGAAAAACTGTTTTTT | CASSELEGGNEKLFF
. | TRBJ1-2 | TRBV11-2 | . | TGTGCCAGCAGCTTAGAGGTGGACAGAGGCGGCTACACCTTC | CASSLEVDRGGYTF
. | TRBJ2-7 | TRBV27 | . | TGTGCCAGCAGTTTTGGGGGGGGCGCGTTATACGAGCAGTACTTC | CASSFGGGALYEQYF
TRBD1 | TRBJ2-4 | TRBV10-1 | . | TGCGCCAGCTCTCGGGACAGGGGAAGGGACATTCAGTACTTC | CASSRDRGRDIQYF
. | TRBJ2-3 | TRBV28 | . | TGTGCCAGCAGCCAAAGGTCCCAGGTTCTAAATACGCAGTATTTT | CASSQRSQVLNTQYF
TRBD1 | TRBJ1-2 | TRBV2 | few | TGTGCCAGCAGCCCAGCCAGGGGGGCGGTTAACTATGGCTACACCTTC | CASSPARGAVNYGYTF
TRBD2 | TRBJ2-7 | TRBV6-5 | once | TGTGCCAGCAGTACGGGAGGGCCCGGGGGCTACGAGCAGTACTTC | CASSTGGPGGYEQYF
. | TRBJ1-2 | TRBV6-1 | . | TGTGCCAGCAGTGAAGCCATCCATGGCTACACCTTC | CASSEAIHGYTF
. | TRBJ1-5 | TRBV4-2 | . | TGTGCCAGCAGCCAAGATGGAGGGGACAATCAGCCCCAGCATTTT | CASSQDGGDNQPQHF
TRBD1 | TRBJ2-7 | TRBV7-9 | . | TGTGCCAGCAGCTTAGTGACAGGGGGCCTCTTCGACGAGCAGTACTTC | CASSLVTGGLFDEQYF
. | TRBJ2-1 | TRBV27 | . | TGTGCCAGCAGTTTAGGCCCCAATGAGCAGTTCTTC | CASSLGPNEQFF
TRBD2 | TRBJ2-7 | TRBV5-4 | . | TGTGCCAGCAGCATTTGGACTAGCGGAGCCGAGCAGTACTTC | CASSIWTSGAEQYF
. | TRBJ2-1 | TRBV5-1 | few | TGCGCCAGCAGCTTGGTAGACAGGCCAGAGAATGAGCAGTTCTTC | CASSLVDRPENEQFF
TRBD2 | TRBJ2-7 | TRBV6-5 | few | TGTGCCAGCAGCCGGGGGGGGTTGCCTTACGAGCAGTACTTC | CASSRGGLPYEQYF
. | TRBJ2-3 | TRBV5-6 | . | TGTGCCAGCAGCTTCCTCTCCGCGGCTAGCACAGATACGCAGTATTTT | CASSFLSAASTDTQYF
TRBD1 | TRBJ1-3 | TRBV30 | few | TGTGCCTGGACAGGGGGCAGAAACACCATATATTTT | CAWTGGRNTIYF
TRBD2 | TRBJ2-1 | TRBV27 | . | TGTGCCAGCAGCCCCAGTGGGCGGGAGGCGATCAATGAGCAGTTCTTC | CASSPSGREAINEQFF
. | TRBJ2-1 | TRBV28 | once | TGTGCCAGCAGTTTGAGACAGTACAATGAGCAGTTCTTC | CASSLRQYNEQFF
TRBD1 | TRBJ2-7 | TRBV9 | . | TGTGCCAGTGGAGACAGGGACGAGCAGTACTTC | CASGDRDEQYF
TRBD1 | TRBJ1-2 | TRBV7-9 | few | TGTTCCAGCAGCTCCGGACAGGCCGGCTACACCTTC | CSSSSGQAGYTF
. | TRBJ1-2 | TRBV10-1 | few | TGCGCCAGCAGTGACAGTACTAACTATGGCTACACCTTC | CASSDSTNYGYTF
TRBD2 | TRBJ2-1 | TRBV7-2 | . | TGTGCCAGCAGCGGAGCGGGAGGGGCCTACAATGAGCAGTTCTTC | CASSGAGGAYNEQFF
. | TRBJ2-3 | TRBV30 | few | TGTGCCTGGAGTGTACGGGATACGCAGTATTTT | CAWSVRDTQYF
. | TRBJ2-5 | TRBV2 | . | TGTGCCAGCAGTGAAACCTTGGCCATACCCCAAGAGACCCAGTACTTC | CASSETLAIPQETQYF
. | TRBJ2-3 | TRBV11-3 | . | TGTGCCAGCAGCTTATCGTCAGATACGCAGTATTTT | CASSLSSDTQYF
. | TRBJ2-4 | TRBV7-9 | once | TGTGCCAGCAGCCCGGCAGGCGGGAACATTCAGTACTTC | CASSPAGGNIQYF
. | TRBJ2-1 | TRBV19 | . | TGTGCCAGTAGCTTAGGACTACCTTACAATGAGCAGTTCTTC | CASSLGLPYNEQFF
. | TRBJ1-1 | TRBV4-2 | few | TGTGCCAGCAGCCAAGACGTCGGACAGAAGAACACTGAAGCTTTCTTT | CASSQDVGQKNTEAFF
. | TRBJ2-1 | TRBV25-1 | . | TGTGCCAGCAGTGAATATCAGGGCTCCTACAATGAGCAGTTCTTC | CASSEYQGSYNEQFF
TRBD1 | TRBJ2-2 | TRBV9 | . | TGTGCCAGCAGCGCAGGGCTGACAGGGGCTAGCACCGGGGAGCTGTTTTTT | CASSAGLTGASTGELFF
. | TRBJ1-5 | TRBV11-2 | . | TGTGCCAGCAGCTTAGATGAGTTTCGGCCCCAGCATTTT | CASSLDEFRPQHF
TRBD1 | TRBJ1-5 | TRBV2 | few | TGTGCCAGCAGTTACGACAGGGGAAATCAGCCCCAGCATTTT | CASSYDRGNQPQHF
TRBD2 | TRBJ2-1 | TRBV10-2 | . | TGCGCCAGCAAGAACGGGGGGTCGAGCTCCTACAATGAGCAGTTCTTC | CASKNGGSSSYNEQFF
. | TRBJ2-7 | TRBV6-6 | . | TGTGCCAGCAGTACCAACCCCGAGGAGCAGTACTTC | CASSTNPEEQYF
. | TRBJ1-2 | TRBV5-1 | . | TGCGCCAGCAGCTTGGGACAGGAGATTTATGGCTACACCTTC | CASSLGQEIYGYTF
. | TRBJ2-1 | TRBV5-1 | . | TGCGCCAGCAGCTTGCGGTTAACCTACAATGAGCAGTTCTTC | CASSLRLTYNEQFF
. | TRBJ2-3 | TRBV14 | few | TGTGCCAGCAGCCAAGGTCGGTGGACAGATACGCAGTATTTT | CASSQGRWTDTQYF
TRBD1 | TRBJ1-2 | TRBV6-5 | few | TGTGCCAGCAGAAGACAGGGGGAGATCTATGGCTACACCTTC | CASRRQGEIYGYTF
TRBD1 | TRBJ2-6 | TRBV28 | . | TGTGCCAGCAATAGACAGGGGACTTCTGGGGCCAACGTCCTGACTTTC | CASNRQGTSGANVLTF
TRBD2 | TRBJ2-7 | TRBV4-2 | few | TGTGCCAGCAGCCAAGACGGCGGAAGCGGGAGAACCCGTTCCTACGAGCAGTACTTC | CASSQDGGSGRTRSYEQYF
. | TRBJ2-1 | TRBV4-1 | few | TGCGCCAGCAGCCAGGGAGACTGGGCCTACAATGAGCAGTTCTTC | CASSQGDWAYNEQFF
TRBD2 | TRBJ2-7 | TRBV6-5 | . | TGTGCCAGCAGTTACTCGACTAGCGGGACTCACGAGCAGTACTTC | CASSYSTSGTHEQYF
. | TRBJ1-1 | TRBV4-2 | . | TGTGCCAGCAGCCAAGAACAGGGAAGGGGATCTTTCTTT | CASSQEQGRGSFF
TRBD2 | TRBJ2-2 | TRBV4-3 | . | TGCGCCAGCAGCCAAGATTGGACTAGCGGGAACACCGGGGAGCTGTTTTTT | CASSQDWTSGNTGELFF
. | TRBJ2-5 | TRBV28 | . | TGTGCCAGCAGTTTAAAGCCCCCCCAAGAGACCCAGTACTTC | CASSLKPPQETQYF
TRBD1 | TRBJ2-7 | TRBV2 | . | TGTGCCAGCAGTGAACAGGGACAGGCGACCTACGAGCAGTACTTC | CASSEQGQATYEQYF
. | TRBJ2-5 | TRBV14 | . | TGTGCCAGCAGCCAAGGCGTAGAGACCCAGTACTTC | CASSQGVETQYF
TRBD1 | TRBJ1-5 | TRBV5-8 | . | TGTGCCAGCAGCCCGGGGACAGATTATAGCAATCAGCCCCAGCATTTT | CASSPGTDYSNQPQHF
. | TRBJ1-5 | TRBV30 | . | TGTGCCTGGAGTGTACGGGGATTTAGCAATCAGCCCCAGCATTTT | CAWSVRGFSNQPQHF
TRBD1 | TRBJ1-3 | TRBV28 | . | TGTGCCAGCAGTACGACAGGGGTGAGAAACACCATATATTTT | CASSTTGVRNTIYF
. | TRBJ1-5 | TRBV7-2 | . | TGTGCCAGCAGCTTAGAGCCAGGGAAGATCCAGCCCCAGCATTTT | CASSLEPGKIQPQHF
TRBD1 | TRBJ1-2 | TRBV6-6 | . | TGTGCCAGCAGTTCGCAGGGGGCTAGAGGCTACACCTTC | CASSSQGARGYTF